This T cell receptor (beta chain) was documented in a study of blood T cell repertoires in COVID-19 (dated by TCRdb to about 2020). Background on the whole study: Samples covering the acute and convalescent phases of COVID-19 were provided by collaborators in the United States, Italy and Spain. The material from the prospective study consisted of cDNA or gDNA derived from T cells, B-cell-depleted T cells, or PBMCs. Deeply sampled blood TCRbeta repertoires from subjects exposed to, actively infected with, or recovered from COVID-19 were included in the dataset. The repertoires were released in a freely available public database meant as a resource for research on the immune response to SARS-CoV-2. The samples were drawn from two sources: the first 160 participants of the ongoing ImmuneRACE study, and over 1,000 subjects contributed by 6 global collaborators. A de-identified subject ID, COVID-19 status, age in years and sex were almost always included in the sample metadata. Where HLA class I and class II types were available, the types were taken from metadata supplied by the sample provider, not from assay-based typing.

Each collaborating institution followed its own protocols to collect whole blood in K2EDTA tubes. For TCRbeta analysis, collaborators shipped samples in one of three forms: frozen whole blood, isolated PBMCs, or DNA extracted from either of those sample types. General findings and caveats noted by the study authors: Clinical and demographic metadata were provided uncurated, with the amount varying by source and participant.

This clone was seen a handful of times. What antigen it recognizes has not been identified. No base quality values were provided; no much bigger clone lies one nucleotide off. Per the germline V gene, SGHVS is the CDR1 and FQNEAQ is the CDR2. The CDR3 covers 14 residues, taking in both the cysteine and the phenylalanine. The kept DNA is CDR3 alone, 42 bases in frame from the first base. V is shortened by 5 bases, J by 1 base, and the region joining them spans 9 bases. TCRbeta CDR3 regions were amplified from genomic DNA using the immunoSEQ Assay, a bias-controlled multiplex PCR. As for the authors' bioinformatics: Within the assay, amplification of reference gene primers was used to estimate how many nucleated cells each sample contained. Sequence reads were collapsed and filtered to measure the absolute abundance of every unique TCRbeta CDR3 rearrangement. Productive Simpson clonality was computed per sample as the square root of Simpson's diversity index over productive rearrangements. Held by TCRdb, this immuneACCESS table contains in-frame sequences only and omits some clones. Under half of the omission traces to an unresolved V gene where checked; the cause of the rest is unknown. V and J calls and clone size follow that table, whereas D and trimming were derived from the DNA. In this sample the table shows approximately 300,000 clones, roughly 89% of which occur a single time. In total, the top ten clones hold about 0.8% of the sample.

The source of this sequence is a man in his thirties or forties with acute or convalescent COVID-19. This sequence uses TRBV7-8 and TRBJ1-3; a weak D assignment points to TRBD1 (5 bases agree). The sample comprised peripheral blood. The CDR3: CASSPGLSGNTIYF. In nucleotide form, the sequence is TGTGCCAGCAGCCCAGGGTTGTCTGGAAACACCATATATTTT. This CDR3, with the reference TRBV7-8 and TRBJ1-3 proteins standing in past its ends, gives the full variable domain GAGVSQSPRYKVAKRGQDVALRCDPISGHVSLFWYQQALGQGPEFLTYFQNEAQLDKSGLPSDRFFAERPEGSVSTLKIQRTQQEDSAVYLCASSPGLSGNTIYFGEGSWLTVV.